The 25 T cell receptor beta chains given below trace back to one sample, sequenced in a study of blood T cell repertoires in COVID-19. Only in-frame clones appear in the TCRdb table, and some are missing; sequencing was by immunoSEQ multiplex PCR. This table holds around 100,000 clones, about 82% found once. Sequencing was done on a sample of peripheral blood. All receptors derive from a man aged 45-60 years with active or convalescent COVID-19.

As for this clone: The same CDR3 also results from other DNA sequences found in this sample. This chain links TRBV5-1 with TRBJ2-3, with 8 bases aligning to TRBD2. The ends lost 3 bases at V and 4 bases at J; junction bases unmatched: 4. This CDR3 is built from 14 residues. The germline V gene encodes CDR1 SGHRS and CDR2 YFSETQ. The chain's CDR3 is CASSSGLVADTQYF. The CDR3, as DNA: TGCGCCAGCAGCTCGGGACTAGTGGCAGATACGCAGTATTTT.

The gene calls are TRBV5-1 and TRBJ2-7, with D perhaps TRBD1 (6 bases). V was shortened by 7 bases and J by 1 base, with 15 bases between the two germline ends. The CDR3 extends over 14 amino acids. Germline V lookup: CDR1 SGHRS, CDR2 YFSETQ. CDR3 nucleotides: TGCGCCAGCCGACAGGCGGTAAGTTCCTACGAGCAGTACTTC. Its protein product is CASRQAVSSYEQYF.

V is TRBV2 and J is TRBJ2-5; the match to TRBD2 covers 8 bases. Trimming cost V 2 bases and J 5 bases; bases outside gene matches: 7. Germline-derived CDR1 and CDR2 are SNHLY and FYNNEI. There are 15 residues in the CDR3. This chain's CDR3 is CASSERLTSVETQYF. The CDR3 bases are TGTGCCAGCAGTGAACGGTTGACTAGCGTTGAGACCCAGTACTTC.

V usage is TRBV24-1 and J usage is TRBJ2-1; 9 bases are a match to TRBD1. Per germline, CDR1 KGHDR and CDR2 SFDVKD. The ends lost 4 bases at V and 8 bases at J; junction bases unmatched: 8. The CDR3 runs to 15 residues. The DNA for the CDR3 is TGTGCCACCAGTGAGCGGGACAGGGTTCGACATGAGCAGTTCTTC. Residues: CATSERDRVRHEQFF.

V is TRBV28 and J is TRBJ1-2; D not resolved. The CDR3 runs to 13 residues. The ends were cut back, 6 bases at V and 0 bases at J, with 8 bases in the middle. CDR1 is MDHEN and CDR2 is SYDVKM in the germline V gene. The CDR3 nucleotides are TGTGCCAGCAGCTCGGGAGCTAACTATGGCTACACCTTC. As protein: CASSSGANYGYTF.

The chain combines TRBV7-9 with TRBJ1-3; D not certain. Trimming shortened V by 8 bases and J by 0 bases, and 8 bases separated the two germline ends. The CDR3 runs to 13 residues. Germline CDR1 is SEHNR and CDR2 is FQNEAQ (reference sequence). The CDR3 region has the DNA TGTGCCAGCGGACTGCCCTCTGGAAACACCATATATTTT. It yields the protein CASGLPSGNTIYF.

This chain joins TRBV19 and TRBJ1-2; 12 bases map to TRBD1. V was pared by 5 bases and J by 4 bases, with 2 bases of the junction left unmatched. The CDR3 has 14 amino acids. The germline V gene encodes CDR1 LNHDA and CDR2 SQIVND (reference sequence). The CDR3 loop reads CASSGDRGLYGYTF. In DNA form, the CDR3 reads TGTGCCAGTAGTGGGGACAGGGGGCTCTATGGCTACACCTTC.

The rearrangement uses TRBV11-3 and TRBJ1-2; 9 bases fit TRBD1. V gave up 5 bases and J gave up 4 bases; unmatched junction bases: 5. CDR3 length equals 14 residues. Germline values: CDR1 SGHNT, CDR2 YENEEA. CDR3 sequence: CASSEQTGGYGYTF. As DNA, the CDR3 is TGTGCCAGCAGCGAACAGACAGGGGGCTATGGCTACACCTTC.

This chain joins TRBV7-9 and TRBJ2-2; D unresolved. The germline gives CDR1 SEHNR, CDR2 FQNEAQ (reference sequence). The CDR3 consists of 12 residues. Trimming shortened V by 2 bases and J by 7 bases, and 5 bases separated the two germline ends. In DNA form, the CDR3 reads TGTGCCAGCAGCTTATCGGGCGGGGAGCTGTTTTTT. It specifies CASSLSGGELFF.

This sequence joins TRBV6-4 and TRBJ1-1; possible D gene TRBD1, 6 bases. CDR1 and CDR2 (germline): MRHNA, SNTAGT. Trimming took 4 bases from V and 2 from J, leaving 14 bases between them. The CDR3 covers 15 residues. CDR3 sequence (DNA): TGTGCCAGCAGTGCCGAGGCGGGGGGCAACACTGAAGCTTTCTTT. Translating gives CASSAEAGGNTEAFF.

The V gene is TRBV25-1, the J gene TRBJ1-2; TRBD1 agrees at 8 bases. Germline V gene sequence: CDR1 MGHDK, CDR2 SYGVNS. The CDR3 consists of 16 residues. The ends lost 6 bases at V and 4 bases at J; junction bases unmatched: 13. The CDR3 here is CASSRGRTGFGYGYTF. The CDR3 region has the DNA TGTGCCAGCAGCCGCGGTCGGACAGGGTTTGGCTATGGCTACACCTTC.

The V call is TRBV3-1 (or the pseudogene TRBV3-2), the J call TRBJ2-3, with TRBD1 as a possible D gene (5 bases). CDR3 length: 15 residues. Germline V CDR1 and CDR2: LGHDT, YNNKEL (reference sequence). Between the trimmed V and J ends, which lost 0 bases and 4 bases, there was a span of 11 bases. CDR3 amino acids: CASSQDYIRADTQYF. As DNA, the CDR3 is TGTGCCAGCAGCCAAGATTATATCAGGGCAGATACGCAGTATTTT.

The CDR3 loop is CASSQDSDRKRETEKEAVHEQYF. The CDR3 coding sequence is TGTGCCAGCAGCCAAGATTCAGATCGCAAACGGGAAACCGAAAAGGAGGCAGTCCACGAGCAGTACTTC. V is TRBV3-1 (or the pseudogene TRBV3-2) and J is TRBJ2-7, with D maybe TRBD2 (5 bases). The V gene's germline CDR1 is LGHDT and CDR2 YNNKEL (reference sequence). This CDR3 has 23 amino acids. V dropped 0 bases and J dropped 5 bases, with 38 bases sitting between them.

The genes are TRBV19 and TRBJ2-5; TRBD1 matches at 7 bases. Germline trimming cut 10 bases from V and 4 bases from J; bases unmatched to any gene: 9. The CDR3 loop spans 13 amino acids. Germline CDR1 LNHDA, CDR2 SQIVND (reference sequence). CDR3 amino acids: CATQKQGRETQYF. The CDR3 DNA sequence: TGTGCCACACAGAAACAGGGGAGAGAGACCCAGTACTTC.

V usage is TRBV11-2 and J usage is TRBJ2-7; 7 positions match TRBD1. Per the germline V gene, CDR1 is SGHAT and CDR2 is FQNNGV. Unmatched junction bases numbered 9, after V lost 5 bases and J lost 2 bases. This CDR3 has 15 amino acids. DNA for the CDR3: TGTGCCAGCAGCCTGGGTGCAGGGGGAACCTACGAGCAGTACTTC. Translated: CASSLGAGGTYEQYF.

The chain links TRBV7-9 to TRBJ2-3, with 10 bases identical to TRBD1. V dropped 4 bases and J dropped 6; count of bases not matched to a gene: 10. The CDR3 extends over 16 amino acids. Per germline, CDR1 SEHNR and CDR2 FQNEAQ (reference sequence). The CDR3 DNA reads as TGTGCCAGCAGCTCCGCCCTCAGGACAGGGGGGGATACGCAGTATTTT. The encoded protein is CASSSALRTGGDTQYF.

This chain links TRBV20-1 with TRBJ1-2, with D unclear. V was trimmed by 2 bases and J by 1 base, leaving 2 bases between them. The CDR3 is 11 amino acids. CDR1 is DFQATT and CDR2 is SNEGSKA in the germline V gene (reference sequence). Written as DNA, the CDR3 is TGCAGTGCTAGACTTAACTATGGCTACACCTTC. Translation gives CSARLNYGYTF.

The chain joins TRBV28 to TRBJ1-1, with no clear D. This CDR3 region has 16 residues. The germline V and J ends were trimmed by 2 bases and 1 base, with 14 bases remaining between them. Germline V CDR1 and CDR2: MDHEN, SYDVKM. In DNA form, the CDR3 reads TGTGCCAGCAGTTTAGACATCGGGGAATGGAACACTGAAGCTTTCTTT. It encodes CASSLDIGEWNTEAFF.

The chain couples TRBV9 to TRBJ2-7; 10 positions match TRBD1. The CDR3 runs to 14 residues. Trimming at V came to 3 bases and at J to 5 bases, leaving 5 bases not matched to a gene. Germline V gene lookup returns CDR1 SGDLS and CDR2 YYNGEE. CDR3 sequence reads: CASSAGTGVHEQYF. In nucleotides, the CDR3 is TGTGCCAGCAGCGCCGGGACAGGGGTCCACGAGCAGTACTTC. The full variable domain, in which reference TRBV9 and TRBJ2-7 provide the parts outside the CDR3, is DSGVTQTPKHLITATGQRVTLRCSPRSGDLSVYWYQQSLDQGLQFLIQYYNGEERAKGNILERFSAQQFPDLHSELNLSSLELGDSALYFCASSAGTGVHEQYFGPGTRLTVT.

The chain recombines TRBV24-1 with TRBJ2-5, with TRBD1 identical over 8 bases. The trim removed 5 bases at V and 2 bases at J, leaving 12 bases unmatched. The CDR3 runs to 17 residues. Germline V gene data show CDR1 as KGHDR and CDR2 as SFDVKD. This CDR3 reads CATSVRQGSSLQETQYF. The CDR3 nucleotides read TGTGCCACCAGTGTGCGACAGGGGTCCTCCTTGCAAGAGACCCAGTACTTC.

The chain uses TRBV19 and TRBJ2-7, with a weak D call TRBD1 (6 bases). Germline V gene lookup returns CDR1 LNHDA and CDR2 SQIVND (reference sequence). The CDR3 runs 14 residues. V was cut by 1 base and J by 2 bases, with 9 bases left in between. This chain's CDR3 is CASSIGPGAYEQYF. The CDR3 region has the DNA TGTGCCAGTAGTATAGGACCAGGGGCCTACGAGCAGTACTTC.

V gene TRBV4-1 combines with J gene TRBJ1-2, with D tentatively TRBD1 (6 bases). This CDR3 has 18 amino acids. The germline V gene encodes CDR1 MGHRA and CDR2 YSYEKL. Deletions cut 0 bases from V and 4 bases from J, with 21 bases between. In DNA, the CDR3 is TGCGCCAGCAGCCAAGATAGAACAGAGGCAGGGGATCTCTATGGCTACACCTTC. It encodes CASSQDRTEAGDLYGYTF.

The chain is built from TRBV7-5 and TRBJ2-5; the table's D call, TRBD2, was not checked against the DNA. TRBV7-5 is deemed a pseudogene. The CDR3 is made up of 18 amino acids. For the CDR3, the DNA is TGTGTCAGAAGCAGGACTAGCGGGAGTGAGTTTACCCAAGAGACCCAGTACTTC. Its protein is CVRSRTSGSEFTQETQYF.

This rearrangement joins TRBV19 to TRBJ1-1; 7 bases are shared with TRBD1. Per germline, CDR1 LNHDA and CDR2 SQIVND (reference sequence). CDR3 length: 14 residues. V lost 3 bases and J lost 0; bases outside the gene matches: 1. DNA for the CDR3: TGTGCCAGTAGTATGACAGGGTTGAACACTGAAGCTTTCTTT. Protein sequence: CASSMTGLNTEAFF.

The chain employs TRBV6-5 and TRBJ2-7, with TRBD2 identical over 7 bases. This CDR3 region has 14 residues. V gave up 0 bases and J gave up 6 bases; unmatched junction bases: 5. Germline CDR1 and CDR2: MNHEY and SVGAGI. The CDR3 sequence is CASSYSRAGTEQYF. In nucleotides, the CDR3 is TGTGCCAGCAGTTACTCGAGAGCGGGGACCGAGCAGTACTTC.